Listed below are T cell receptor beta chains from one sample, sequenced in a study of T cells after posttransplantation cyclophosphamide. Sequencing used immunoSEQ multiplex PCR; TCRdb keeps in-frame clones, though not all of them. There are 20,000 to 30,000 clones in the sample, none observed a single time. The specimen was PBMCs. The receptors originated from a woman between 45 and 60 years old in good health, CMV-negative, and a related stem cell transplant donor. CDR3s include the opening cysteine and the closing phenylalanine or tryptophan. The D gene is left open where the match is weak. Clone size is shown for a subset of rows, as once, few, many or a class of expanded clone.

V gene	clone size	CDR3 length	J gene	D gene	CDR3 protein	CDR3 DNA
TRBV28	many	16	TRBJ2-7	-	CASGPPRWGDAYEQYF	TGTGCCAGCGGCCCCCCTCGGTGGGGGGACGCCTACGAGCAGTACTTC
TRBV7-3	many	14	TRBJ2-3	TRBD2	CASRIAGGTDTQYF	TGTGCCAGCAGGATAGCGGGGGGGACAGATACGCAGTATTTT
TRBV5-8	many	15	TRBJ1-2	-	CASSLDVSSGYGYTF	TGTGCCAGCAGCTTGGATGTGAGTTCAGGATATGGCTACACCTTC
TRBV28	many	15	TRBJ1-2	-	CASSSTGRINYGYTF	TGTGCCAGCAGTTCCACAGGCCGCATTAACTATGGCTACACCTTC
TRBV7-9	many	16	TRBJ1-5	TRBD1	CASSQGDRAGNQPQHF	TGTGCCAGCAGCCAGGGGGACAGGGCTGGCAATCAGCCCCAGCATTTT
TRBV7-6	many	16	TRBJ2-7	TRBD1	CASSFQTVTGGFEQYF	TGTGCCAGCAGCTTCCAAACGGTGACAGGGGGGTTCGAGCAGTACTTC
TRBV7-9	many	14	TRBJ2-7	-	CASSSPRHSYEQYF	TGTGCCAGCAGCTCCCCCAGGCACTCCTACGAGCAGTACTTC
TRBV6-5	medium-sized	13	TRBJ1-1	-	CASSYRQNLEAFF	TGTGCCAGCAGTTACAGACAGAACCTTGAAGCTTTCTTT
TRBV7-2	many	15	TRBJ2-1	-	CASSQQALPYNEQFF	TGTGCCAGCAGCCAACAGGCTCTTCCCTACAATGAGCAGTTCTTC
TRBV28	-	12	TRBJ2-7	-	CASSRTVYEQYF	TGTGCCAGCAGTAGGACAGTCTACGAGCAGTACTTC
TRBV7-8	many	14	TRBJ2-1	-	CASSLVSSYNEQFF	TGTGCCAGCAGCTTAGTGAGCTCCTACAATGAGCAGTTCTTC
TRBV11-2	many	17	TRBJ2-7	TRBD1	CASSLLAESTGLYEQYF	TGTGCCAGCAGCTTATTGGCCGAGTCGACAGGGCTCTACGAGCAGTACTTC
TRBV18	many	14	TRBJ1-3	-	CASSPGGTGNTIYF	TGTGCCAGCTCACCCGGGGGTACTGGAAACACCATATATTTT
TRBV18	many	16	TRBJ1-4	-	CASSQMGTATNEKLFF	TGTGCCAGCTCACAAATGGGGACTGCAACTAATGAAAAACTGTTTTTT
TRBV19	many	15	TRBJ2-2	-	CASNFHRTNTGELFF	TGTGCCAGTAATTTCCACAGAACGAACACCGGGGAGCTGTTTTTT
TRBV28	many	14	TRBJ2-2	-	CASSLRQNTGELFF	TGTGCCAGCAGTCTCCGACAGAACACCGGGGAGCTGTTTTTT
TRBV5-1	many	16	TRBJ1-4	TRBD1	CASSSDRGRAGEKLFF	TGCGCCAGCAGCTCCGACAGGGGGCGTGCAGGTGAAAAACTGTTTTTT
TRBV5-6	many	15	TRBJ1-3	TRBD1	CASRPTGGSGNTIYF	TGTGCCAGCAGACCGACAGGGGGCTCTGGAAACACCATATATTTT
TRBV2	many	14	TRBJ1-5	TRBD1	CASRAGTGNQPQHF	TGTGCCAGCAGAGCCGGGACAGGCAATCAGCCCCAGCATTTT
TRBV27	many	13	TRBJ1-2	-	CASSTRQNYGYTF	TGTGCCAGCAGCACCCGACAAAACTATGGCTACACCTTC
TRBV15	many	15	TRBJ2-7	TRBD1	CATSEGQGGVFEQYF	TGTGCCACCAGCGAAGGACAGGGGGGTGTATTCGAGCAGTACTTC
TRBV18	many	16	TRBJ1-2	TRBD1	CASSPLNTGAYYGYTF	TGTGCCAGCTCACCCCTCAATACAGGGGCGTACTATGGCTACACCTTC
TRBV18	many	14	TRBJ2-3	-	CASSPFGQTDTQYF	TGTGCCAGCTCACCCTTTGGACAGACAGATACGCAGTATTTT
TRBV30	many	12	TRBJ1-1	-	CAWNRPVTEAFF	TGTGCCTGGAACAGACCCGTTACTGAAGCTTTCTTT
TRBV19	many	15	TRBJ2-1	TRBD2	CASSILAGGDNEQFF	TGTGCCAGTAGTATTCTAGCGGGGGGCGACAATGAGCAGTTCTTC
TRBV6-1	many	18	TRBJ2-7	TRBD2	CASSEIGTSGRAKDEQYF	TGTGCCAGCAGTGAAATCGGGACTAGCGGGAGGGCCAAGGACGAGCAGTACTTC
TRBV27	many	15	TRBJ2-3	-	CASSLGTGRTDTQYF	TGTGCCAGCAGTTTAGGCACAGGGCGCACAGATACGCAGTATTTT
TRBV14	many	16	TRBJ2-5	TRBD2	CASSQVRSGGQETQYF	TGTGCCAGCAGCCAAGTACGTAGCGGGGGCCAAGAGACCCAGTACTTC
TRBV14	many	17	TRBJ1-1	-	CASSRKSGTFGNTEAFF	TGTGCCAGCAGCCGAAAGAGCGGGACTTTCGGGAACACTGAAGCTTTCTTT
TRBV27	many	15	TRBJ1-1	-	CASSLWSGGGTEAFF	TGTGCCAGCAGTTTATGGTCCGGGGGGGGCACTGAAGCTTTCTTT
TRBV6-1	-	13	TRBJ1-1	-	CASCAHENTEAFF	TGTGCCAGCTGTGCACACGAGAACACTGAAGCTTTCTTT
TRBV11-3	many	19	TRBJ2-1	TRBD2	CASSSRGGTSGRLYNEQFF	TGTGCCAGCAGCTCCCGGGGGGGGACTAGCGGGAGGCTATACAATGAGCAGTTCTTC
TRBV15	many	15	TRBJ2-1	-	CATSRGGAPSDEQFF	TGTGCCACCAGCAGAGGCGGAGCCCCGAGCGATGAGCAGTTCTTC
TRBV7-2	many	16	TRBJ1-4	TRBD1	CASSFGPGTVNEKLFF	TGTGCCAGCAGCTTTGGTCCCGGGACAGTGAATGAAAAACTGTTTTTT
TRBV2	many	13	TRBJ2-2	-	CASRAERTGELFF	TGTGCCAGCAGGGCTGAGCGGACCGGGGAGCTGTTTTTT
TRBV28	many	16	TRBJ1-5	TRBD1	CASSLGTGPSNQPQHF	TGTGCCAGCAGTTTAGGGACAGGACCAAGCAATCAGCCCCAGCATTTT
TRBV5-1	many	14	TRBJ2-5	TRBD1	CASQLDRGQETQYF	TGCGCCAGCCAATTGGACAGGGGGCAAGAGACCCAGTACTTC
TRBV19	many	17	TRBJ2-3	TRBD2	CASSWSPSGASTDTQYF	TGTGCCAGTAGTTGGTCGCCTAGCGGGGCCTCCACAGATACGCAGTATTTT
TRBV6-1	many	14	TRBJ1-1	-	CASSERVQVREAFF	TGTGCCAGCAGTGAAAGAGTTCAGGTACGAGAAGCTTTCTTT
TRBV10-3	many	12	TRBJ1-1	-	CAIRGMNTEAFF	TGTGCCATCCGGGGGATGAACACTGAAGCTTTCTTT
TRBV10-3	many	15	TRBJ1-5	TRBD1	CAISESAGQGQPQHF	TGTGCCATCAGTGAGTCGGCGGGACAGGGTCAGCCCCAGCATTTT
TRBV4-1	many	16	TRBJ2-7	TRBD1	CASSQVSGTGYGEQYF	TGCGCCAGCAGCCAGGTTTCCGGGACAGGGTATGGGGAGCAGTACTTC
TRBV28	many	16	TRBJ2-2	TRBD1	CASSPGTGVFTGELFF	TGTGCCAGCAGTCCCGGGACAGGGGTTTTCACCGGGGAGCTGTTTTTT
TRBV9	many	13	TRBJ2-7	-	CASSGTLGGEQYF	TGTGCCAGCAGCGGGACCCTAGGGGGCGAGCAGTACTTC
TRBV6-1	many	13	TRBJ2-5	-	CASSGTEPGTQYF	TGTGCCAGCAGTGGGACAGAGCCAGGGACCCAGTACTTC
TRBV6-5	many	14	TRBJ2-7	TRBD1	CASSQGQGAREQYF	TGTGCCAGCAGTCAAGGACAGGGGGCGAGAGAGCAGTACTTC
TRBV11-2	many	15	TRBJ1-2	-	CASSLDPGSSWGYTF	TGTGCCAGCAGCTTAGACCCGGGTTCTTCTTGGGGCTACACCTTT
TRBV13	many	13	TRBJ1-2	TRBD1	CASTEGTAYGYTF	TGTGCCAGCACGGAGGGGACAGCCTATGGCTACACCTTC
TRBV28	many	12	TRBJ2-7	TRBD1	CAARDRVYEQYF	TGTGCCGCTCGGGACAGGGTATACGAGCAGTACTTC